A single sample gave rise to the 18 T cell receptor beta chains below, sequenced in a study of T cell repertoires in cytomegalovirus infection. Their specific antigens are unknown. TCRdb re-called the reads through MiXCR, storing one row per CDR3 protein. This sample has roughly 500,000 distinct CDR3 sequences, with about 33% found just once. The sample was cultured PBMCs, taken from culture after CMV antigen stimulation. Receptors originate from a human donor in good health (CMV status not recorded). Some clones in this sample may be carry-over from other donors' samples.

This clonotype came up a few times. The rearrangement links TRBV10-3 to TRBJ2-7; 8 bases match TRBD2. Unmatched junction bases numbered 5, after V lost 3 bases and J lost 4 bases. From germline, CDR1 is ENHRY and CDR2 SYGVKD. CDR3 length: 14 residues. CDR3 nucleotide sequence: TGTGCCATCAGTGATGGGACTAGTCCGTACGAGCAGTACTTC. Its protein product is CAISDGTSPYEQYF.

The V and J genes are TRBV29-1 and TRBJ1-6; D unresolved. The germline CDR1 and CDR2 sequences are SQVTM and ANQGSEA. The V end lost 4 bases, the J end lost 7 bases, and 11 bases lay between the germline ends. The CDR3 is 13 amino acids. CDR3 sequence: CSVATQINSPLHF. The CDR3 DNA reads TGCAGCGTTGCGACACAAATCAATTCACCCCTCCACTTT.

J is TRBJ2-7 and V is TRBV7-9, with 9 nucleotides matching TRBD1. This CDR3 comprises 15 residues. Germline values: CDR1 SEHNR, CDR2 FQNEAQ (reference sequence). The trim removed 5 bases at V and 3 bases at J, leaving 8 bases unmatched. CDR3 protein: CASSPDRGTRYEQYF. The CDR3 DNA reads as TGTGCCAGCAGCCCAGACAGGGGGACCCGCTACGAGCAGTACTTC.

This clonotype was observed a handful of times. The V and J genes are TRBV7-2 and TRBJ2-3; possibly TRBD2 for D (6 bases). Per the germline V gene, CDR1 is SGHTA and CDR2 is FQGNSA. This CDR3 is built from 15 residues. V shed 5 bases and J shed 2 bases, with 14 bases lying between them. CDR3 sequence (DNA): TGTGCCAGCAGCCCGGCGGGGTCCAACACAGATACGCAGTATTTT. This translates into CASSPAGSNTDTQYF.

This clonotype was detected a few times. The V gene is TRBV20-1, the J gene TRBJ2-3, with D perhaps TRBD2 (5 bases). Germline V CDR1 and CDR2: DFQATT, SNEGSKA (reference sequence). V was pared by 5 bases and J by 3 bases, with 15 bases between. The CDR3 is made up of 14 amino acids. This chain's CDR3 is CSAPIASSTDTQYF. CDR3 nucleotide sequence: TGCAGTGCTCCAATAGCGTCGTCTACAGATACGCAGTATTTT.

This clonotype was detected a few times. Here the CDR3 DNA reads TGTGCTAGTGGACGCGGGACAGCCCAAGAGACCCAGTACTTC. Its translation is CASGRGTAQETQYF. This chain uses TRBV12-5 with TRBJ2-5; tentative D call: TRBD1 (7 bases). The CDR3 spans 14 residues. Trimming stripped 6 bases from V and 1 base from J, with 12 bases between. Per the germline V gene, CDR1 is LGHNT and CDR2 is FRNRAP.

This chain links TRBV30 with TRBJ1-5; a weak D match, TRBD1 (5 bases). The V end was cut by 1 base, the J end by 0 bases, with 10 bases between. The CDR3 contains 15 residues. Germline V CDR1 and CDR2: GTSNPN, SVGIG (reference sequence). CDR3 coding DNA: TGTGCCTGGAGTGGGGGAAGGGGTAGCAATCAGCCCCAGCATTTT. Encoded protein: CAWSGGRGSNQPQHF.

CDR3 region: CASAGQRNTEAFF. The DNA for the CDR3 is TGCGCCAGCGCCGGACAGAGAAACACTGAAGCTTTCTTT. V gene TRBV10-1 combines with J gene TRBJ1-1; tentative D call: TRBD1 (6 bases). The CDR3 spans 13 residues. Germline assignment: CDR1 WNHNN and CDR2 SYGVQD (reference sequence). V was shortened by 8 bases and J by 2 bases, with 12 bases between the two germline ends.

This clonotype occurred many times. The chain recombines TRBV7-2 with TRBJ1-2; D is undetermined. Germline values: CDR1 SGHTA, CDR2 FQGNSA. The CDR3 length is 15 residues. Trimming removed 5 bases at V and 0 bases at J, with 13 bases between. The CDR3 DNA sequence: TGTGCCAGCAGCCTCACCCCGGAAGCTAACTATGGCTACACCTTC. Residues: CASSLTPEANYGYTF.

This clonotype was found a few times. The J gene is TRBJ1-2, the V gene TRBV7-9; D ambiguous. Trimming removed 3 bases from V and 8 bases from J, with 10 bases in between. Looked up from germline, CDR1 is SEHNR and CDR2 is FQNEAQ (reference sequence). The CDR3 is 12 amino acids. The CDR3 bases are TGTGCCAGCAGCTTGCGGCAGTACGGCTACACCTTC. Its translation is CASSLRQYGYTF.

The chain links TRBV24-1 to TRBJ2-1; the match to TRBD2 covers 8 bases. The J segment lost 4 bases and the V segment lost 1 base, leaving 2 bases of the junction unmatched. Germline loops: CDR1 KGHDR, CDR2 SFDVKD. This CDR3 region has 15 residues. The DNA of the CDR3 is TGTGCCACCAGTGATTTTCCGGGAGGGTACAATGAGCAGTTCTTC. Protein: CATSDFPGGYNEQFF.

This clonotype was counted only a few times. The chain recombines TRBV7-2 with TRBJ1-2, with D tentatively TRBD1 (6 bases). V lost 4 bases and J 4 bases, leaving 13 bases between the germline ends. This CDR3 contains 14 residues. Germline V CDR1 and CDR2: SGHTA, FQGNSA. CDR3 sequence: CASSSTGGSYGYTF. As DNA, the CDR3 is TGTGCCAGCAGCTCGACAGGAGGGAGCTATGGCTACACCTTC.

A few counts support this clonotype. The CDR3 is CASSSRQVGFQYF. The CDR3, as DNA: TGTGCCAGCAGCTCCCGCCAGGTCGGGTTCCAGTACTTC. The chain links TRBV7-2 to TRBJ2-5; no reliable D call. Per germline, CDR1 SGHTA and CDR2 FQGNSA. V lost 4 bases, J lost 10 bases, and 16 bases lay in between. CDR3 size: 13 residues.

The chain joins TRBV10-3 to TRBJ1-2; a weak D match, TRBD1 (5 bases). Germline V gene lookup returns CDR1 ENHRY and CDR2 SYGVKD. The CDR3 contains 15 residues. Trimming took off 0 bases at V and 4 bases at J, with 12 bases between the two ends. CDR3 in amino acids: CAISESAGPSYGYTF. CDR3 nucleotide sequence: TGTGCCATCAGTGAGTCGGCAGGGCCCTCCTATGGCTACACCTTC.

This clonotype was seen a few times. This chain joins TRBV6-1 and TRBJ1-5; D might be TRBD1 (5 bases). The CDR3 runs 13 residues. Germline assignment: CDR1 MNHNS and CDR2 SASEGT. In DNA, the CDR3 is TGTGCTGCCGGAGGGGACCTCTCTCAGCCCCAGCATTTT. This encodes CAAGGDLSQPQHF.

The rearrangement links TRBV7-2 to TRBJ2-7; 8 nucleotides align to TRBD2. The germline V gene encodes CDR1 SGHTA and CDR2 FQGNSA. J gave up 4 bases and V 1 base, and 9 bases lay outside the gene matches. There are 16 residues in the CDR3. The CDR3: CASSLEAGGGGYEQYV. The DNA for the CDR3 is TGTGCCAGCAGCTTAGAGGCCGGGGGGGGTGGGTACGAGCAGTACGTC.

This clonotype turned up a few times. The CDR3 loop reads CASSSRLAASVTDTQYF. The CDR3 nucleotides read TGTGCCAGCAGCTCGCGACTAGCGGCCTCAGTCACAGATACGCAGTATTTT. The chain combines TRBV7-6 with TRBJ2-3; 9 bases map to TRBD2. Germline lookup yields CDR1 SGHVS and CDR2 FNYEAQ. The CDR3 is made up of 17 amino acids. Losses at the gene ends were 4 bases for V and 2 bases for J; bases not matched to a gene: 10.

The CDR3 DNA reads as TGTGCCAGCAGTTCCCTAGCGGTCCGCACAGATACGCAGTATTTT. Protein: CASSSLAVRTDTQYF. This chain links TRBV27 with TRBJ2-3; 7 bases fit TRBD2. The germline CDR1 and CDR2 sequences are MNHEY and SMNVEV (reference sequence). V gave up 4 bases and J gave up 1 base; unmatched junction bases: 5. This CDR3 region has 15 residues.